The clone carrying this T cell receptor beta chain was counted a single time. The CDR3 is made up of 14 amino acids. The germline V and J ends were trimmed by 2 bases and 1 base, with 9 bases remaining between them. Germline CDR1 is WSHSY and CDR2 is SAAADI. The sample originates from a study of blood T cell repertoires in COVID-19. At the level of the study: The United States, Italy and Spain provided the acute and convalescent COVID-19 samples. T cells, B-cell-depleted T cells, or PBMCs provided the cDNA or gDNA that served as material.

Original processing methods: It was from reference gene primer amplification that nucleated cell counts were estimated. TCRdb's table, derived via immunoSEQ multiplex PCR, lists solely in-frame clones and lacks some. V, J and clone size were drawn from that table, and D and trimming were deduced from the DNA. The data show about 280,000 clones, roughly 85% seen once. The sample was peripheral blood. The TCR sequence derives from a human donor in a cohort sampled during active COVID-19. The chain joins TRBV10-2 to TRBJ2-7, with D maybe TRBD2 (6 bases). The CDR3 region has the DNA TGCGCCAGCAGTGAGGCAGGGACTTCCTACGAGCAGTACTTC. Amino acid sequence: CASSEAGTSYEQYF.